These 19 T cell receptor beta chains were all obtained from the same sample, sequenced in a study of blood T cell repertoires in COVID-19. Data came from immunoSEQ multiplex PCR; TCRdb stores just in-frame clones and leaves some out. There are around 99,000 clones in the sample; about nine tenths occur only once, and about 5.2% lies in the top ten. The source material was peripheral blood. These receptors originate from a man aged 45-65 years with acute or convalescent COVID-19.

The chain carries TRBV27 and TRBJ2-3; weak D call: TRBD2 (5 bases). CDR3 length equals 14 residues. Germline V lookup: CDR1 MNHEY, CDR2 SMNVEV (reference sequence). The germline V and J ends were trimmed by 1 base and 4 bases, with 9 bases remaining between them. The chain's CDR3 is CASSLWEFADTQYF. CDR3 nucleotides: TGTGCCAGCAGTTTATGGGAGTTCGCAGATACGCAGTATTTT.

The DNA for the CDR3 is TGTGCCAGCAGTTTTACCGGGACAGGGCTTTACTATGGCTACACCTTC. Translating gives CASSFTGTGLYYGYTF. This chain joins TRBV6-5 and TRBJ1-2; 9 bases are shared with TRBD1. V shed 4 bases and J 3 bases; nucleotides not matched to a gene: 9. CDR3 size: 16 residues. Germline CDR1 MNHEY, CDR2 SVGAGI.

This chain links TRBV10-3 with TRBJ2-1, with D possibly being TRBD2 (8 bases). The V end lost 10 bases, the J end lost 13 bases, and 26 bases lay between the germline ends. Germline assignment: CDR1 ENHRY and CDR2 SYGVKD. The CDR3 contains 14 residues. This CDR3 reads CATRTPSGRGGQFF. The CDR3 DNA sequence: TGTGCCACCCGGACGCCCAGCGGGAGAGGGGGCCAGTTCTTC.

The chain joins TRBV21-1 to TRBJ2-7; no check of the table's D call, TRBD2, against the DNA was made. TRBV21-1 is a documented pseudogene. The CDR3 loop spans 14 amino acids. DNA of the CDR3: TGTGCCAGCAGCTCCCGCCAGCGGGGTGACGAGCAGTACTTC. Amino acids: CASSSRQRGDEQYF.

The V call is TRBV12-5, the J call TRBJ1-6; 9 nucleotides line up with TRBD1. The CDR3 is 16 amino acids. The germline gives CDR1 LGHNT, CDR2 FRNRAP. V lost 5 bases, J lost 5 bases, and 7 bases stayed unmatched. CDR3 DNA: TGTGCTAGTGGTCCCCAGACAGGGGGGAATAATTCACCCCTCCACTTT. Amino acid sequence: CASGPQTGGNNSPLHF.

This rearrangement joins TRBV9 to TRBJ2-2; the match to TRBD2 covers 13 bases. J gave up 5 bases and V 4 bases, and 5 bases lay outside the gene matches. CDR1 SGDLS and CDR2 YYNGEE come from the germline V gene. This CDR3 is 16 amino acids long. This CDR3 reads CASSNGLAGVTGELFF. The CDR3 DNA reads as TGTGCCAGCAGCAACGGACTAGCGGGAGTAACCGGGGAGCTGTTTTTT.

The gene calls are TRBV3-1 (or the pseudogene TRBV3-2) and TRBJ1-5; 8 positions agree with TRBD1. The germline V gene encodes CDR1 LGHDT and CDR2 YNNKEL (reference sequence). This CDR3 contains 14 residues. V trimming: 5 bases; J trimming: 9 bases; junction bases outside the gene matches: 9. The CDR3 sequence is CASSSRTGSGPQHF. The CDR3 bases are TGTGCCAGCAGCTCCAGGACAGGGAGCGGGCCCCAGCATTTT.

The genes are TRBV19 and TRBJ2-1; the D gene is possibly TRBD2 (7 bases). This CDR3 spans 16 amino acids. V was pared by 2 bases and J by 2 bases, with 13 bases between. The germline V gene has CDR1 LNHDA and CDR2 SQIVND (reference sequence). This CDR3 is CASSIWAGATYNEQFF. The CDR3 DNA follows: TGTGCCAGTAGTATATGGGCGGGGGCCACCTACAATGAGCAGTTCTTC.

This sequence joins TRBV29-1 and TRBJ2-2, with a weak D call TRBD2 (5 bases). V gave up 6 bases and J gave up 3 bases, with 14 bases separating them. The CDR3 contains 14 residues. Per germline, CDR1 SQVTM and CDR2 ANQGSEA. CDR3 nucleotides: TGCAGCGTCGGCGGGCAGAGTTACACCGGGGAGCTGTTTTTT. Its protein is CSVGGQSYTGELFF.

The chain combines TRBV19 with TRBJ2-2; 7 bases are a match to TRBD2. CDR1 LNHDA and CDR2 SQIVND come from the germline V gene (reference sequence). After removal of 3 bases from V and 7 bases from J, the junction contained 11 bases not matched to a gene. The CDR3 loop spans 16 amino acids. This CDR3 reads CASSIPFGGSGGELFF. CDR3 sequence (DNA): TGTGCCAGTAGTATCCCCTTTGGCGGGAGTGGCGGGGAGCTGTTTTTT.

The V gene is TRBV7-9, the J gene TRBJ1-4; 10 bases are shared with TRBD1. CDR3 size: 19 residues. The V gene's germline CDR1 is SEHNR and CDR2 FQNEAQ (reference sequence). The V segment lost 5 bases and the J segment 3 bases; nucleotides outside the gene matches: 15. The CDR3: CASSDIGPGTGESNEKLFF. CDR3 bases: TGTGCCAGCAGCGATATAGGACCCGGGACAGGGGAGTCTAATGAAAAACTGTTTTTT. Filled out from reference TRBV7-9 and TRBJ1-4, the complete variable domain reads DTGVSQNPRHKITKRGQNVTFRCDPISEHNRLYWYRQTLGQGPEFLTYFQNEAQLEKSRLLSDRFSAERPKGSFSTLEIQRTEQGDSAMYLCASSDIGPGTGESNEKLFFGSGTQLSVL.

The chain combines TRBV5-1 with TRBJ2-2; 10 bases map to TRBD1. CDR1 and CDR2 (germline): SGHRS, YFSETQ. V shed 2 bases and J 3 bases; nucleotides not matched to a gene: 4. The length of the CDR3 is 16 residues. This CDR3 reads CASSLAGTGDTGELFF. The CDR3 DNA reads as TGCGCCAGCAGCTTAGCGGGGACAGGGGACACCGGGGAGCTGTTTTTT.

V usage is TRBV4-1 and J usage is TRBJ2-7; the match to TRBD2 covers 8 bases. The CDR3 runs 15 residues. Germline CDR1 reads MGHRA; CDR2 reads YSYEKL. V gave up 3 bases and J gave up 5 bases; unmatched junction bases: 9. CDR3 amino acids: CASSQGPGLVNEQYF. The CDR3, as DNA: TGCGCCAGCAGCCAGGGACCGGGACTAGTGAACGAGCAGTACTTC.

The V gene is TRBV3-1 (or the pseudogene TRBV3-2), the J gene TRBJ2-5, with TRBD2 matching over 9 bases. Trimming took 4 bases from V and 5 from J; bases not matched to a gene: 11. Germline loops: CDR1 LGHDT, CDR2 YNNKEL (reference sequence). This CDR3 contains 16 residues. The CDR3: CASSLTGTSFGETQYF. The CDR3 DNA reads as TGTGCCAGCAGCCTCACCGGGACTAGCTTCGGGGAGACCCAGTACTTC.

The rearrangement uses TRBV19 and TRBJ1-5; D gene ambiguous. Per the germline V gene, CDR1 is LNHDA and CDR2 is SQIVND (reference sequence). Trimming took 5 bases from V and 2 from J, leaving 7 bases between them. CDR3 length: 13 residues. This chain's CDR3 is CASSYGGNQPQHF. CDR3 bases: TGTGCCAGTAGTTACGGGGGCAATCAGCCCCAGCATTTT.

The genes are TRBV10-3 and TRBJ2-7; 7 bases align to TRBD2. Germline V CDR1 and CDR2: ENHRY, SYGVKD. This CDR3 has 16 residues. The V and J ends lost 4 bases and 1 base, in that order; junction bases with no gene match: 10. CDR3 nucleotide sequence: TGTGCCATCAGTGCCAAGCTAGCGGAGCGGTCCTACGAGCAGTACTTC. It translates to CAISAKLAERSYEQYF.

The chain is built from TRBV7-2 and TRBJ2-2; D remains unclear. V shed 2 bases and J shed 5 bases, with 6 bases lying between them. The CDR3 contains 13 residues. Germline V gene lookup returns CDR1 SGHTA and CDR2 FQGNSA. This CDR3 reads CASSLLPTGELFF. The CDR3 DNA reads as TGTGCCAGCAGCTTACTACCAACCGGGGAGCTGTTTTTT.

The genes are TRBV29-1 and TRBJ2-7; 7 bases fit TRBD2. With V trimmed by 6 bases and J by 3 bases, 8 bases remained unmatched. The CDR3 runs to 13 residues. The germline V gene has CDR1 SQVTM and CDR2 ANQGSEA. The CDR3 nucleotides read TGCAGCGTCATCGGGGGAGGGAACTACGAGCAGTACTTC. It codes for CSVIGGGNYEQYF.

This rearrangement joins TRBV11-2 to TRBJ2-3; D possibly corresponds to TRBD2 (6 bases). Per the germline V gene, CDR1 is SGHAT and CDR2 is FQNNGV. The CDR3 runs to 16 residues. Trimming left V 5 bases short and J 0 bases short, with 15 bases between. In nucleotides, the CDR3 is TGTGCCAGCAGCCCATTTCTAGCGACTAGCACAGATACGCAGTATTTT. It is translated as CASSPFLATSTDTQYF.